The present T cell receptor beta chain was sequenced within a study of blood T cells in healthy people across ages. Study results and limitations: Versus aged donors, long-lived donors had higher diversity and more naive CD4+ cells.

Those donating, healthy Caucasian individuals from Russia, were aged roughly 6 to 100. PBMCs were isolated at a quantity of at least 6 million per sample. PCR was performed a second time for about 7 to 11 cycles using a sample-barcoded 5' primer and a J-beta primer mix. Each CDR3 protein is one row after TCRdb ran MiXCR on the 5' RACE reads. This table has about 1,400,000 distinct CDR3 sequences, 59% appearing once. The V and J ends lost 1 base and 9 bases, in that order; junction bases with no gene match: 9. This CDR3 has 16 amino acids. Per the germline V gene, CDR1 is LGHNA and CDR2 is YNFKEQ. On this clonotype: What it recognizes is unknown.

Sequenced material: blood. The sequence was obtained from a man aged 18 to 29 in good health. The chain combines TRBV4-2 with TRBJ2-1; 10 nucleotides align to TRBD2. Here the CDR3 reads CASSQGGGLAFGEQFF. The DNA of the CDR3 is TGTGCCAGCAGCCAAGGGGGGGGACTAGCGTTTGGTGAGCAGTTCTTC.